These 9 T cell receptor beta chains originate from one sample sequenced in a study of control samples from healthy donors and cancer patients (dated by TCRdb to 2018 to 2021). The library was built by means of the immunoSEQ multiplex PCR assay. In TCRdb, the immuneACCESS table is reduced to in-frame sequences with V and J assigned. These tables do not hold every clone; where another copy was compared, an unresolved V gene accounts for under half, and the others remain unexplained. The sample table shows 150,000 to 200,000 clones, and 90% to 95% are seen once. Around 1.4% of the sample lies in the top ten. Source material: blood. Source of these receptors: a man aged 30 to 39 in good health.

For the CDR3, the DNA is TGTGCCAGCAGTTTATTGGGATCGCTTGTGGAACTGTTTTTT. It codes for CASSLLGSLVELFF. This rearrangement joins TRBV28 to TRBJ1-4; D gene unclear. In germline, CDR1 is MDHEN, CDR2 SYDVKM. The V end lost 1 base, the J end lost 12 bases, and 15 bases lay between the germline ends. This CDR3 is built from 14 residues.

The chain combines TRBV9 with TRBJ2-5; no definite D call. Trimming removed 0 bases at V and 2 bases at J, with 11 bases between. This CDR3 region has 15 residues. From germline, CDR1 is SGDLS and CDR2 YYNGEE. In nucleotides, the CDR3 is TGTGCCAGCAGCGTAGGGCTAAGACCACAAGAGACCCAGTACTTC. Amino acids: CASSVGLRPQETQYF.

The chain links TRBV5-1 to TRBJ1-2, with D unresolved. From germline, CDR1 is SGHRS and CDR2 YFSETQ. The CDR3 extends over 17 amino acids. Trimming took off 0 bases at V and 0 bases at J, with 15 bases between the two ends. DNA for the CDR3: TGCGCCAGCAGCTTGGGGTCTTATAGGGAAGCTAACTATGGCTACACCTTC. It encodes CASSLGSYREANYGYTF.

The chain employs TRBV7-3 and TRBJ2-5; the match to TRBD2 covers 10 bases. J was trimmed by 1 base and V by 0 bases; bases with no gene match: 2. Looked up from germline, CDR1 is SGHTA and CDR2 is FQGTGA. The CDR3 has 16 residues. CDR3 DNA sequence: TGTGCCAGCAGCTTAACCGGACTAGCGGTCCAAGAGACCCAGTACTTC. Translation: CASSLTGLAVQETQYF.

V gene TRBV12-5 combines with J gene TRBJ2-3, with 7 bases matching TRBD1. V lost 6 bases and J lost 5; bases outside the gene matches: 11. This CDR3 has 15 amino acids. CDR1 is LGHNT and CDR2 is FRNRAP in the germline V gene. The CDR3 is CASGETGTALDTQYF. CDR3 sequence (DNA): TGTGCTAGTGGAGAAACGGGGACAGCCCTAGATACGCAGTATTTT.

The rearrangement uses TRBV7-9 and TRBJ1-1; 8 nucleotides line up with TRBD1. Germline CDR1 reads SEHNR; CDR2 reads FQNEAQ (reference sequence). Germline trimming cut 5 bases from V and 0 bases from J; bases unmatched to any gene: 5. This CDR3 spans 15 amino acids. CDR3 residues: CASSPRTGLNTEAFF. The CDR3 DNA reads TGTGCCAGCAGCCCCCGGACAGGGTTGAACACTGAAGCTTTCTTT.

This clone was counted a few times. The V call is TRBV6-5, the J call TRBJ1-6; no firm D call. Trimming took off 10 bases at V and 1 base at J, with 11 bases between the two ends. The CDR3 spans 14 residues. Germline lookup yields CDR1 MNHEY and CDR2 SVGAGI. CDR3 bases: TGTGCCACTTTACCAGCATCCTATAATTCACCCCTCCACTTT. Residues: CATLPASYNSPLHF.

Written as DNA, the CDR3 is TGTGCCAGCAGACGGACAGGACTCTCCTACGAGCAGTACTTC. This translates into CASRRTGLSYEQYF. The chain recombines TRBV6-5 with TRBJ2-7; TRBD1 aligns across 7 bases. The CDR3 has 14 residues. CDR1 and CDR2 from the germline V gene are MNHEY and SVGAGI. The V segment lost 6 bases and the J segment 0 bases; nucleotides outside the gene matches: 5.

This clone has only a few counts. The J gene is TRBJ1-6, the V gene TRBV27, with D perhaps matching TRBD1 (5 bases). Per the germline V gene, CDR1 is MNHEY and CDR2 is SMNVEV (reference sequence). The CDR3 has 14 residues. V lost 3 bases and J lost 14, with 17 bases in between. CDR3 region: CASSLSRVGGSLHF. The CDR3, as DNA: TGTGCCAGCAGTTTGTCTCGGGTGGGGGGGTCCCTCCACTTT.